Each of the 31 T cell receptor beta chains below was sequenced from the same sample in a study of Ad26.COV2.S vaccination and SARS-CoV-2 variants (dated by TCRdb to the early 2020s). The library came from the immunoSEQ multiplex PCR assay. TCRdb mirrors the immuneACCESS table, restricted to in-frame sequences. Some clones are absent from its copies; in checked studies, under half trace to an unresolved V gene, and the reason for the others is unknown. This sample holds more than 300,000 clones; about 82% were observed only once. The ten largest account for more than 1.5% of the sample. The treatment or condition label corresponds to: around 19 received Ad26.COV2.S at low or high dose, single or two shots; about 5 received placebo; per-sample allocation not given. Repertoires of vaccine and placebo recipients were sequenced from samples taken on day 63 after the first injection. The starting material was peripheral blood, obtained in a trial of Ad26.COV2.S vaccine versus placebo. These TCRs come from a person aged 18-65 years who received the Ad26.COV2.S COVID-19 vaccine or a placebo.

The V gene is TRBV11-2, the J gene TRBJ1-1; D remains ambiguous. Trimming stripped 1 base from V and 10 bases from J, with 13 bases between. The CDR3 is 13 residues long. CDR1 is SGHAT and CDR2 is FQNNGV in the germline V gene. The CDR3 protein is CASSLGWISGAFF. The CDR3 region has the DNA TGTGCCAGCAGCTTAGGATGGATATCGGGAGCTTTCTTT.

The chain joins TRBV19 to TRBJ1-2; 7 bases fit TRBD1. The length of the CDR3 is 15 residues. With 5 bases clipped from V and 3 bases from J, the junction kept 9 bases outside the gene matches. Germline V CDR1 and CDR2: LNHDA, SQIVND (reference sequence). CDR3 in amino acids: CASSPGTDWYYGYTF. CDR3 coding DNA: TGTGCCAGTAGTCCAGGGACAGATTGGTACTATGGCTACACCTTC.

The CDR3 DNA sequence: TGTGCCAGCAGCCAAATCGCCGGGACAAGCTATGGCTACACCTTC. Encoded protein: CASSQIAGTSYGYTF. This chain joins TRBV4-2 and TRBJ1-2, with D perhaps TRBD1 (6 bases). Germline assignment: CDR1 LGHNA and CDR2 YNFKEQ. The length of the CDR3 is 15 residues. Trimming left V 2 bases short and J 4 bases short, with 14 bases between.

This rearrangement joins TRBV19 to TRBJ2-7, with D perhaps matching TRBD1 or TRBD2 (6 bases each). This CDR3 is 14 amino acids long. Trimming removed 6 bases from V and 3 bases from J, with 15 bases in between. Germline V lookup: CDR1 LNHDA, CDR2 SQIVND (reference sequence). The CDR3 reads CASSAGHSFYEQYF. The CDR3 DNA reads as TGTGCCAGTAGCGCGGGACATAGCTTCTACGAGCAGTACTTC.

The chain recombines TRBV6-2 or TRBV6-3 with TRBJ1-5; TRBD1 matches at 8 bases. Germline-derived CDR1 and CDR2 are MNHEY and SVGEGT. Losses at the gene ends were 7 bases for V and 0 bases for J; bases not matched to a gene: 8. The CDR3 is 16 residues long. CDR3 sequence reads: CASNPRTGTSNQPQHF. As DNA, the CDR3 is TGTGCCAGCAACCCTAGGACAGGGACTAGCAATCAGCCCCAGCATTTT.

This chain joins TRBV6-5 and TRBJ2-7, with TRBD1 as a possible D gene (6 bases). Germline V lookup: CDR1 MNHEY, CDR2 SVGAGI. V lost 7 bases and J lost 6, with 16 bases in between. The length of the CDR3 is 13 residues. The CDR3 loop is CASNEAGASEQYF. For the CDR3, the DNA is TGTGCCAGCAACGAGGCAGGGGCAAGCGAGCAGTACTTC.

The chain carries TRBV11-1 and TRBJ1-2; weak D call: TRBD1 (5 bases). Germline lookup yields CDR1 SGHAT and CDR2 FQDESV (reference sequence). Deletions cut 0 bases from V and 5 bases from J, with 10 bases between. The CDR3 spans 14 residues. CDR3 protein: CASSLALGGYGYTF. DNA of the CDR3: TGTGCCAGCAGCTTAGCGCTGGGGGGATATGGCTACACCTTC.

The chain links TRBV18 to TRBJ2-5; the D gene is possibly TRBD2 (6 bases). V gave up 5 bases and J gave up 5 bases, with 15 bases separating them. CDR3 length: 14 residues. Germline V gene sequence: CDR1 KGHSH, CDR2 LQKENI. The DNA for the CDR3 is TGTGCCAGCTCAGCGGGACCGAACGGGGAGACCCAGTACTTC. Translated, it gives CASSAGPNGETQYF. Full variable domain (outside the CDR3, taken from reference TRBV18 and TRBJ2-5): NAGVMQNPRHLVRRRGQEARLRCSPMKGHSHVYWYRQLPEEGLKFMVYLQKENIIDESGMPKERFSAEFPKEGPSILRIQQVVRGDSAAYFCASSAGPNGETQYFGPGTRLLVL.

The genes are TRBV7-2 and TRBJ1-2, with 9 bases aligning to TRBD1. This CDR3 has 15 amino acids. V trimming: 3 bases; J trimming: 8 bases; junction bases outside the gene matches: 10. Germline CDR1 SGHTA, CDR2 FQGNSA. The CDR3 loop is CASSFYPGQGQGYTF. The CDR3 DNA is TGTGCCAGCAGCTTCTATCCGGGACAGGGTCAAGGCTACACCTTC.

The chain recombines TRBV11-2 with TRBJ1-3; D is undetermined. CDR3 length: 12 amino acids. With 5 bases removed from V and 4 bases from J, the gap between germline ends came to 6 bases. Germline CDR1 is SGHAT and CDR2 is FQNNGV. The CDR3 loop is CASSPEGNTIYF. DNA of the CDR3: TGTGCCAGCAGCCCCGAAGGAAACACCATATATTTT. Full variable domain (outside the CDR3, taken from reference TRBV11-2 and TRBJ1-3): EAGVAQSPRYKIIEKRQSVAFWCNPISGHATLYWYQQILGQGPKLLIQFQNNGVVDDSQLPKDRFSAERLKGVDSTLKIQPAKLEDSAVYLCASSPEGNTIYFGEGSWLTVV.

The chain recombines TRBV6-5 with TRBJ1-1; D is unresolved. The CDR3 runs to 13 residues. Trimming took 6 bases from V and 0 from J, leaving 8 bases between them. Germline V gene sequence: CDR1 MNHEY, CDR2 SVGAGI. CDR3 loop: CASRFGMNTEAFF. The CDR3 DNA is TGTGCCAGCAGGTTCGGAATGAACACTGAAGCTTTCTTT.

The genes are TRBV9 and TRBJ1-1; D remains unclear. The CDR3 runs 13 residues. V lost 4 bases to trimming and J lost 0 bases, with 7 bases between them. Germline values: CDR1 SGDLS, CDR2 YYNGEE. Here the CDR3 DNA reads TGTGCCAGCAGCTCACAGCTGAACACTGAAGCTTTCTTT. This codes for CASSSQLNTEAFF. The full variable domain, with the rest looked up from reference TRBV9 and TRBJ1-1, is DSGVTQTPKHLITATGQRVTLRCSPRSGDLSVYWYQQSLDQGLQFLIQYYNGEERAKGNILERFSAQQFPDLHSELNLSSLELGDSALYFCASSSQLNTEAFFGQGTRLTVV.

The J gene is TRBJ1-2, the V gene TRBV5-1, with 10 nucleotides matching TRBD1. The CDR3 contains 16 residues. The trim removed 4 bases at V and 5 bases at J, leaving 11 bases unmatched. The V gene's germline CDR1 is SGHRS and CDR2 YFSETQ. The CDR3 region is CASSIDRGRSGYGYTF. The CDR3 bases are TGCGCCAGCAGCATAGACAGGGGGCGAAGTGGTTATGGCTACACCTTC. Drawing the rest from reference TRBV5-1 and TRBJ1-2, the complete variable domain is KAGVTQTPRYLIKTRGQQVTLSCSPISGHRSVSWYQQTPGQGLQFLFEYFSETQRNKGNFPGRFSGRQFSNSRSEMNVSTLELGDSALYLCASSIDRGRSGYGYTFGSGTRLTVV.

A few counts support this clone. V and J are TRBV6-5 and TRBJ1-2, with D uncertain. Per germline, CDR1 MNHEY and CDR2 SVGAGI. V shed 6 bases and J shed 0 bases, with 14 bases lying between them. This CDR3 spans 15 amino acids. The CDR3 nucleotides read TGTGCCAGCAGCACCTCACGGCCTCCTAACTATGGCTACACCTTC. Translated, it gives CASSTSRPPNYGYTF.

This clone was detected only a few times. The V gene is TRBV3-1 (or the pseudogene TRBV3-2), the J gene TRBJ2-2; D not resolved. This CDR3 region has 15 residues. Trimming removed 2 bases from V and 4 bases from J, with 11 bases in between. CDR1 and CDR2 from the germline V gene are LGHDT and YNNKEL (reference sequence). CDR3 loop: CASSQRIALTGELFF. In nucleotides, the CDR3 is TGTGCCAGCAGCCAAAGAATCGCCCTCACCGGGGAGCTGTTTTTT.

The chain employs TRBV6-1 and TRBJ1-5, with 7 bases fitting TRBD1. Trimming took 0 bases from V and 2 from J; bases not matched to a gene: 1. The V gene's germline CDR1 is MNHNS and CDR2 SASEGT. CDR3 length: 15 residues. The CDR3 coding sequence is TGTGCCAGCAGTGAAGCAACAGGGGGCAATCAGCCCCAGCATTTT. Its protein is CASSEATGGNQPQHF.

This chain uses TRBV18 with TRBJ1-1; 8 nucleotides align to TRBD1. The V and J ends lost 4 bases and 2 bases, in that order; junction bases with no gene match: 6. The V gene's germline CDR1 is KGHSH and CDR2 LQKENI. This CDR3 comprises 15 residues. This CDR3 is CASSLGQATNTEAFF. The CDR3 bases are TGTGCCAGCTCACTGGGACAGGCGACAAACACTGAAGCTTTCTTT.

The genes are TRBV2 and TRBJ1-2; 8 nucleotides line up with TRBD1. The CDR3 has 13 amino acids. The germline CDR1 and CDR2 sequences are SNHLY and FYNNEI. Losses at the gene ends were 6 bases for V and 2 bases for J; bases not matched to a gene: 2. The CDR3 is CASSDRGNYGYTF. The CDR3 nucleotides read TGTGCCAGCAGCGACAGGGGAAACTATGGCTACACCTTC.

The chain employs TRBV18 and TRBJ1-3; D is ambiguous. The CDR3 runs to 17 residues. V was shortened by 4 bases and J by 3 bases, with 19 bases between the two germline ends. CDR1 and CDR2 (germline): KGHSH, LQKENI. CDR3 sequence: CASSLTTTGKGGNTIYF. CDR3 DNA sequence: TGTGCCAGCTCACTCACTACGACGGGGAAGGGTGGAAACACCATATATTTT.

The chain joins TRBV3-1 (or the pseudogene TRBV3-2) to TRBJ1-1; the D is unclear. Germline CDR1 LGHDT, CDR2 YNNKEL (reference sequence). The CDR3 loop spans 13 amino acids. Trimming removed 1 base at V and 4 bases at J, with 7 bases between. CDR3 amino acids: CASSQAVRTEAFF. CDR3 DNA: TGTGCCAGCAGCCAAGCGGTACGCACTGAAGCTTTCTTT.

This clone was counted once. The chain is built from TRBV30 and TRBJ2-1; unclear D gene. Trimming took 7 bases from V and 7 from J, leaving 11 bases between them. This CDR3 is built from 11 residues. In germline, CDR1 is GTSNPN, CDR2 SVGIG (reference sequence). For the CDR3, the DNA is TGTGCCTCGAGCTTCATAAATGAGCAGTTCTTC. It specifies CASSFINEQFF.

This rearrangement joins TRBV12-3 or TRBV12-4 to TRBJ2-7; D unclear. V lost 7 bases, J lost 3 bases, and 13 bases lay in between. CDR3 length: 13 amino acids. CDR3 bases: TGTGCCAGCACCCCACATATACTCTACGAGCAGTACTTC. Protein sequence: CASTPHILYEQYF.

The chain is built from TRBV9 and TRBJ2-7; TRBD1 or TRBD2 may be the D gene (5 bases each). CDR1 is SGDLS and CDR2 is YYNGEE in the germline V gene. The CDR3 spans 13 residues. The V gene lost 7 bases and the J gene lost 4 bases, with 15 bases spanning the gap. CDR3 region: CASGKGTSYEQYF. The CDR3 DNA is TGTGCCAGCGGAAAGGGGACCAGTTACGAGCAGTACTTC.

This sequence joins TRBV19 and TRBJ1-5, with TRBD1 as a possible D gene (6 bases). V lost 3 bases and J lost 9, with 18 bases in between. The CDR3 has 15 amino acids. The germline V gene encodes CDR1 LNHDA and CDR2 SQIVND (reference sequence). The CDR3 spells CASSIGGPYSSPQHF. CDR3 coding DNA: TGTGCCAGTAGTATTGGGGGCCCCTACAGCTCGCCCCAGCATTTT.

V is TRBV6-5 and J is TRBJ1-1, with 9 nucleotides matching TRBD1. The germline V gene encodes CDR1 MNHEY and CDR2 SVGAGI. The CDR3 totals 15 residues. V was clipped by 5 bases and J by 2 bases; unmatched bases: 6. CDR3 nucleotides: TGTGCCAGCAGTACAAGGGACAGGGTAAACACTGAAGCTTTCTTT. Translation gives CASSTRDRVNTEAFF.

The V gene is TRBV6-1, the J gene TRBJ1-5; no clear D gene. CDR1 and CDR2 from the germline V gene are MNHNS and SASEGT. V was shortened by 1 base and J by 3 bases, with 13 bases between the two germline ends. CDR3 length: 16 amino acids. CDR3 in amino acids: CASSEVGQRANQPQHF. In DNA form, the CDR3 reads TGTGCCAGCAGTGAAGTTGGCCAGAGAGCCAATCAGCCCCAGCATTTT.

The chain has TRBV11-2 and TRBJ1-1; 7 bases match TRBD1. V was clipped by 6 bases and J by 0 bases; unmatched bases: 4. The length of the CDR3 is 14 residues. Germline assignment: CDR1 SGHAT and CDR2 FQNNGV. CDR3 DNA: TGTGCCAGCAGTATGGGACAGCTGAACACTGAAGCTTTCTTT. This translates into CASSMGQLNTEAFF.

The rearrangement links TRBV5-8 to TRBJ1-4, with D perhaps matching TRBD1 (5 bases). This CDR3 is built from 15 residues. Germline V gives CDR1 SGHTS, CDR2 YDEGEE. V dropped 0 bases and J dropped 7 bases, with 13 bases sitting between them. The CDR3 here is CASSLGAGIGEKLFF. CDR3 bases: TGTGCCAGCAGCTTGGGGGCAGGGATAGGTGAAAAACTGTTTTTT.

CDR3 DNA: TGTGCCAGCAGTTACGCCCAAAGGGGGCCCCACAATGAGCAGTTCTTC. Translated: CASSYAQRGPHNEQFF. The chain employs TRBV6-5 and TRBJ2-1; 7 bases match TRBD1. Germline CDR1 MNHEY, CDR2 SVGAGI. The V and J ends lost 2 bases and 5 bases, in that order; junction bases with no gene match: 9. The CDR3 has 16 residues.

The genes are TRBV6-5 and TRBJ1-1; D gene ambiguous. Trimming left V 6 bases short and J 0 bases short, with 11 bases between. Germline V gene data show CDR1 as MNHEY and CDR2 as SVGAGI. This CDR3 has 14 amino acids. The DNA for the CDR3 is TGTGCCAGCAGAGCGATGGAGATGAACACTGAAGCTTTCTTT. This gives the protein CASRAMEMNTEAFF.

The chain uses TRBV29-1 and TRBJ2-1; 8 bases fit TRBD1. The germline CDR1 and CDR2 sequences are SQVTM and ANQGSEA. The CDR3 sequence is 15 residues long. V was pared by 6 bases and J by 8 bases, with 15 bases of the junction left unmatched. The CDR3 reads CSVVLTGTGVDEQFF. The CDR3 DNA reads TGCAGCGTGGTATTAACCGGGACAGGCGTGGATGAGCAGTTCTTC.